The source of this T cell receptor beta chain is a study of quantifying T cell responses using KT2 cells. Study in general: TCR alpha and beta constant-region primers primed reverse transcription of RNA. The second PCR ran as a qPCR until a predetermined fluorescence threshold was reached.

The germline CDR1 and CDR2 sequences are DFQATT and SNEGSKA (reference sequence). Trimming removed 1 base from V and 5 bases from J, with 16 bases in between. This CDR3 region has 15 residues. Findings of the study overall: Very high KT2 spike-in numbers caused saturation in KT2 sequence detection.

This clonotype was detected a few times. Its antigen is undetermined. An oligo carrying a UMI was ligated to the cDNA 3' end. The first PCR ran approximately 4 cycles with an equimolar RC1.1 and RC1.2 beta primer mix. TCRdb re-called the UMI-ligation and nested PCR reads with MiXCR, one entry per CDR3 protein. Of 40,000 to 60,000 distinct CDR3 sequences in the sample, 9.5% to 13% were seen once. KT2, a clone with a known TCR, was spiked into unfractionated PBMC. KT2 cells were mixed with fixed PBMC numbers at varying ratios. The material sequenced was PBMCs spiked with cells of the T cell clone KT2. The chain couples TRBV20-1 to TRBJ2-3; D is unresolved. This receptor was identified in a human donor. CDR3: CSARGIRLEIDTQYF. CDR3 coding DNA: TGCAGTGCTAGAGGTATCCGCCTAGAGATAGATACGCAGTATTTT.